The 7 T cell receptor beta chains below come from one sample, sequenced in a study of blood T cell repertoires in COVID-19. Libraries were prepared by immunoSEQ multiplex PCR; TCRdb keeps only in-frame clonotypes and omits some of them. The sample contains fewer than 60,000 clones, roughly 83% of which appear only once. Source material: peripheral blood. The origin of the receptors is a woman aged 80 or over with acute or convalescent COVID-19.

The gene calls are TRBV18 and TRBJ1-4; 11 nucleotides match TRBD1. The V and J ends lost 2 bases and 10 bases, in that order; junction bases with no gene match: 3. CDR3 length: 14 amino acids. Germline lookup yields CDR1 KGHSH and CDR2 LQKENI. The CDR3 here is CASSPGTGGGKLFF. CDR3 bases: TGTGCCAGCTCACCAGGGACAGGGGGAGGAAAACTGTTTTTT.

This clone occurred once. This sequence joins TRBV11-3 and TRBJ2-2, with TRBD1 identical over 7 bases. This CDR3 is 14 amino acids long. V lost 0 bases, J lost 6 bases, and 1 base stayed unmatched. Germline CDR1 is SGHNT and CDR2 is YENEEA. This chain's CDR3 is CASSLDDRAGELFF. The CDR3 DNA reads as TGTGCCAGCAGCTTAGACGACAGGGCCGGGGAGCTGTTTTTT.

This chain connects TRBV19 to TRBJ1-1, with D possibly TRBD1 on 5 matching bases. CDR3 length: 14 amino acids. Germline V gene sequence: CDR1 LNHDA, CDR2 SQIVND (reference sequence). The V and J ends lost 2 bases and 4 bases respectively, with 11 bases between them. In nucleotides, the CDR3 is TGTGCCAGTAGTATACCCAGGGTTGGCACTGAAGCTTTCTTT. This sequence encodes CASSIPRVGTEAFF.

The rearrangement uses TRBV5-5 and TRBJ2-6; D remains unclear. The V end lost 2 bases, the J end lost 1 base, and 10 bases lay between the germline ends. This CDR3 is built from 16 residues. Germline V CDR1 and CDR2: SGHKS, YYEKEE (reference sequence). As DNA, the CDR3 is TGTGCCAGCAGCTTAAACCAGGATTCTGGGGCCAACGTCCTGACTTTC. It is translated as CASSLNQDSGANVLTF.

J is TRBJ1-2 and V is TRBV18; 9 bases fit TRBD1. CDR1 is KGHSH, CDR2 LQKENI, per germline. The CDR3 totals 16 residues. V dropped 0 bases and J dropped 8; count of bases not matched to a gene: 10. CDR3 nucleotide sequence: TGTGCCAGCTCACCACCGGTAACAGGGGGCAAGAGCGGCTACACCTTC. Amino acids: CASSPPVTGGKSGYTF.

This CDR3 is CASSLSQAKSYGYTF. The CDR3 DNA sequence: TGTGCCAGCAGTTTATCACAGGCGAAATCCTATGGCTACACCTTC. The chain is built from TRBV28 and TRBJ1-2, with TRBD1 as a possible D gene (5 bases). Trimming took 1 base from V and 4 from J, leaving 13 bases between them. The CDR3 loop spans 15 amino acids. Germline CDR1 is MDHEN and CDR2 is SYDVKM.

This clone is a singleton in its sample. The genes are TRBV6-4 and TRBJ2-1, with TRBD2 matching 10 bases. Germline lookup yields CDR1 MRHNA and CDR2 SNTAGT. This CDR3 comprises 16 residues. Trimming removed 2 bases from V and 6 bases from J; junction bases left unmatched: 7. CDR3 nucleotides: TGTGCCAGCAGTGACGATAAACTAGCGGGGCTCAATGAGCAGTTCTTC. It codes for CASSDDKLAGLNEQFF.